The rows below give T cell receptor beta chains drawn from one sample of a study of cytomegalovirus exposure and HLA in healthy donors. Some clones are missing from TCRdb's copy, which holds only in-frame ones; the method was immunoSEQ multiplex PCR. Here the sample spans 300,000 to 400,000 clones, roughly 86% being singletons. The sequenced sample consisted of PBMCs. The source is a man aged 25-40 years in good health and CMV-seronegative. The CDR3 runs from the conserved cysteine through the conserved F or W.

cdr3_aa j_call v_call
CASSPHPGETQYF TRBJ2-5 TRBV18
CASSLVGAGVRAKNIQYF TRBJ2-4 TRBV7-2
CASSATGQAGANVLTF TRBJ2-6 TRBV27
CASSMAQGRNSPLHF TRBJ1-6 TRBV19
CAWREGRESPLHF TRBJ1-6 TRBV30
CASRQSGGGNQPQHF TRBJ1-5 TRBV19
CASSFADRGNTEAFF TRBJ1-1 TRBV5-1
CASSSRRQANTEAFF TRBJ1-1 TRBV6-6
CASSLGNRQNSYEQYF TRBJ2-7 TRBV11-2
CASREPGQARLKQYF TRBJ2-7 TRBV11-2
CASTETGGNSYEQYF TRBJ2-7 TRBV7-9
CASSPAGVETQYF TRBJ2-5 TRBV7-7
CASSLGDTNYGYTF TRBJ1-2 TRBV7-9
CASSQTDRPGGYQPQHF TRBJ1-5 TRBV4-3
CASSPTQGRNEQFF TRBJ2-1 TRBV27
CATSRAGTGAYEQYF TRBJ2-7 TRBV15
CASSSSGRSTDTQYF TRBJ2-3 TRBV5-1
CASSDGQGRYGYTF TRBJ1-2 TRBV6-6
CAWSPGHASEKLFF TRBJ1-4 TRBV30
CASSGGAVNTEAFF TRBJ1-1 TRBV6-6
CASSLIGVGVGYTF TRBJ1-2 TRBV27
CASSLGTSGGRDTQYF TRBJ2-3 TRBV5-4
CASSPPSGLALTDTQYF TRBJ2-3 TRBV18
CASSASGTGVNEQYF TRBJ2-7 TRBV7-2
CSPNVRGYTF TRBJ1-2 TRBV20-1
CASSPWTGANTEAFF TRBJ1-1 TRBV19
CATSRGAAQETQYF TRBJ2-5 TRBV15
CASSPDGGNTEAFF TRBJ1-1 TRBV18
CASSLERVGGGETQYF TRBJ2-5 TRBV5-1
CASSYSSGGASYEQYF TRBJ2-7 TRBV6-5
CSVEAQGLAFF TRBJ1-1 TRBV29-1
CASSFSYRGSGEKLFF TRBJ1-4 TRBV5-1
CASSPQDRGSYGYTF TRBJ1-2 TRBV27
CASSASGGPRDTQYF TRBJ2-3 TRBV25-1
CASSRGTEQYF TRBJ2-7 TRBV5-1
CASSPAQGTFDYEQYF TRBJ2-7 TRBV5-1
CASSLSGGESYEQYF TRBJ2-7 TRBV27
CASRQTGEPEAFF TRBJ1-1 TRBV19
CSAYPGQGSYNEQFF TRBJ2-1 TRBV29-1
CASSLAGGSGANVLTF TRBJ2-6 TRBV2
CASSYSPGDNYGYTF TRBJ1-2 TRBV6-5